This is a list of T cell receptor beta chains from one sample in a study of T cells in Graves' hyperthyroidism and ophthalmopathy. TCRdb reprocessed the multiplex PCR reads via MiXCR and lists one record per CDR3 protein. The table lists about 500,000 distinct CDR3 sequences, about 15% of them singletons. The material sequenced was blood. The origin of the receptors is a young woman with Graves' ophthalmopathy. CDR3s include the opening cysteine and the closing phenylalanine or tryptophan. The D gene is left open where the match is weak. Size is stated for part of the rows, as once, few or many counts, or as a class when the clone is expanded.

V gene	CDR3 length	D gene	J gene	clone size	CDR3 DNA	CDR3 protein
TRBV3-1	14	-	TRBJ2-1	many	TGTGCCAGCAGCCAAGATCTCTTAGTTCATGAGCAGTTCTTC	CASSQDLLVHEQFF
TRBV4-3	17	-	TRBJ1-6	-	TGCGCCAGCAGCCAAGACTGGGGGAGCTCCTATAATTCACCCCTCCACTTT	CASSQDWGSSYNSPLHF
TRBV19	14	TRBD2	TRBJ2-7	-	TGTGCCAGTAGGAAGGGACTGGCGGGGGACGAGCAGTACTTC	CASRKGLAGDEQYF
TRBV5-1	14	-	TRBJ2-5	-	TGCGCCAGCAGCTTGGCGGCGAAGCAAGAGACCCAGTACTTC	CASSLAAKQETQYF
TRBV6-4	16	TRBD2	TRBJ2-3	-	TGTGCCAGCAGTGACTCGACTAGCTCCGACACAGATACGCAGTATTTT	CASSDSTSSDTDTQYF
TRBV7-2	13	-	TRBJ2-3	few	TGTGCCAGCAGCCAGAAACAGTTCCTTGGGCAGTATTTT	CASSQKQFLGQYF
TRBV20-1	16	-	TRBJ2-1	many	TGCAGTGCTAGCGGCGTTGATTTCCCAAGTCGGGGCGAGCAGTTCTTC	CSASGVDFPSRGEQFF
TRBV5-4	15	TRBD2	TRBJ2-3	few	TGTGCCAGCAATCCTCTAGCGGGAGGAATTGATACGCAGTATTTT	CASNPLAGGIDTQYF
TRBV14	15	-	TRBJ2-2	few	TGTGCCAGCAGCCAAGTTGGGGCCGGCCCGGGGGAGCTGTTTTTT	CASSQVGAGPGELFF
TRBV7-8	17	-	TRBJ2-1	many	TGTGCCAGCAGCCATACGGGGACTTACAATTTCTACAATGAGCAGTTCTTC	CASSHTGTYNFYNEQFF
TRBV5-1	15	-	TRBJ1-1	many	TGCGCCAGCAGCTTGGAGTCGGTAGTAGGCACTGAAGCTTTCTTT	CASSLESVVGTEAFF
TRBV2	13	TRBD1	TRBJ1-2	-	TGTGCCAGCACACTGGGACAGAACTATGGCTACACCTTC	CASTLGQNYGYTF
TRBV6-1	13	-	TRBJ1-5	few	TGTGCCAGCGGGGGGGCGAGCAATCAGCCCCAGCATTTT	CASGGASNQPQHF
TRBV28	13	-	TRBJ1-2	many	TGTGCCAGCAGTCTTTCCGGAGTCCTTGGCTACACCTTC	CASSLSGVLGYTF
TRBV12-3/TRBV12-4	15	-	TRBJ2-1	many	TGTGCCAGCAGTTCAGAACGGGACGACCACAATGAGCAGTTCTTC	CASSSERDDHNEQFF
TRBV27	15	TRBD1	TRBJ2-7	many	TGTGCCAGCAGTTATGTTGGACAGGGTGAATACGAGCAGTACTTC	CASSYVGQGEYEQYF
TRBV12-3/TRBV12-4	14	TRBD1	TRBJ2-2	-	TGTGCCAGCACAGAGACAGGGGGGCGGGGGGAGCTGTTTTTT	CASTETGGRGELFF
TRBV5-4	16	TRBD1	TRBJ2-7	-	TGTGCCAGCAGCCCGACCCGACAGGGAATCACCTACGAGCAGTACTTC	CASSPTRQGITYEQYF
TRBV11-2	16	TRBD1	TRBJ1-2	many	TGTGCCAGCAGCTCCCTGTCCACAGGGGAGTATGATGGCTACACCTTC	CASSSLSTGEYDGYTF
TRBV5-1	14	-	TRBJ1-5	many	TGCGCCAGCAGCTTGGACGGGCCCAATCAGCCCCAGCATTTT	CASSLDGPNQPQHF
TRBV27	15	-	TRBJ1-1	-	TGTGCTAGCAGTTTCCCGGGACCTTGGGGGACTGAAGCTTTCTTT	CASSFPGPWGTEAFF
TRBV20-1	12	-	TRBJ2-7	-	TGCAGTGCTGCCGGGACAAACTACGAGCAGTACTTC	CSAAGTNYEQYF
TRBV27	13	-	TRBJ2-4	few	TGTGCCAGCAGTTTAACGGGGGTGGACATTCAGTACTTC	CASSLTGVDIQYF
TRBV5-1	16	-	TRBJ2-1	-	TGCGCCAGCAGCTTGGACGCGGGATTGTCCTACAATGAGCAGTTCTTC	CASSLDAGLSYNEQFF
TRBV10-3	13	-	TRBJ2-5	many	TGTGCCATCAGTAAGGGGAAGGAAGAGACCCAGTACTTC	CAISKGKEETQYF
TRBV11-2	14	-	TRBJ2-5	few	TGTGCCAGCAGCCCCCGGGACCCCGGCGAGACCCAGTACTTC	CASSPRDPGETQYF
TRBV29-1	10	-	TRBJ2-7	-	TGCAGCGTCGTCAGCTACGAGCAGTACTTC	CSVVSYEQYF
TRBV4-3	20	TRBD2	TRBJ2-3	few	TGCGCCAGCAGCCACTATATATTCCGCGGAGCGACTAGCATTGAAGATACGCAGTATTTT	CASSHYIFRGATSIEDTQYF
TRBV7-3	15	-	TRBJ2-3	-	TGTGCCAGCAGCTTAGGTCCGGGAGCGACAGATACGCAGTATTTT	CASSLGPGATDTQYF
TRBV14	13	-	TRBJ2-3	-	TGTGCCAGCAGCCAAGATCTTGTAGATACGCAGTATTTT	CASSQDLVDTQYF
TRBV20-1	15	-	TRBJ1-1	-	TGCAGTGCTAGAGATTTCGCGGGGAAGAACACTGAAGCTTTCTTT	CSARDFAGKNTEAFF
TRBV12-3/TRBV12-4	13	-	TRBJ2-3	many	TGTGCCAGCAGTTTAATAGTCACAGATACGCAGTATTTT	CASSLIVTDTQYF
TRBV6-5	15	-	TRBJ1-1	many	TGTGCCAGCAGTTACTCGGGGCAGCAGAACACTGAAGCTTTCTTT	CASSYSGQQNTEAFF
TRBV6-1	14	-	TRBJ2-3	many	TGTGCCAGTATTACAGGGGGGGTCACAGATACGCAGTATTTT	CASITGGVTDTQYF
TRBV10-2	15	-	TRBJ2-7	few	TGCGCCAGCAGTGAGTCGAAGGGGGGGTCCTACGAGCAGTACTTC	CASSESKGGSYEQYF
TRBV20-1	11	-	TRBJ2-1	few	TGCAGTGCTTTTCCCAGGGCCACTCAGTTCTTC	CSAFPRATQFF
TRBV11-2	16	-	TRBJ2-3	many	TGTGCCAGCAGCTCCTTCGTGGCGGGGAGCACAGATACGCAGTATTTT	CASSSFVAGSTDTQYF
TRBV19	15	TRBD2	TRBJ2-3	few	TGTGCCAGTAGCCAGACTAGCGGGCGCACAGATACGCAGTATTTT	CASSQTSGRTDTQYF
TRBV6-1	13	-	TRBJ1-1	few	TGTGCCAGCAAGCTTCACGTGAACACTGAAGCTTTCTTT	CASKLHVNTEAFF
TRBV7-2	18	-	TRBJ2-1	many	TGTGCCAGCAGCTTAGAGGGTGGGAGACCAACACTTTACAATGAGCAGTTCTTC	CASSLEGGRPTLYNEQFF
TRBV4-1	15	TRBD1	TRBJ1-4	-	TGCGCCAGCAGCCGAGGACAGGCCTATAATGAAAAACTGTTTTTT	CASSRGQAYNEKLFF
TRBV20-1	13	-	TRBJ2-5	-	TGCAGTGCGAGGCCACCATTCCAAGAGACCCAGTACTTC	CSARPPFQETQYF
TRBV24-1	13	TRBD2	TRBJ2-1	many	TGTGCCACCAGGCCCGGGACTAGTTATGAGCAGTTCTTC	CATRPGTSYEQFF
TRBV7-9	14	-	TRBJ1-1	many	TGTGCCAGCAGCTTAGGTCCCAGCAACACTGAAGCTTTCTTT	CASSLGPSNTEAFF
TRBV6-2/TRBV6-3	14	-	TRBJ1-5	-	TGTGCCAGCCGAGAGGGTGGGGGCAATCAGCCCCAGCATTTT	CASREGGGNQPQHF
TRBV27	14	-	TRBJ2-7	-	TGTGCCAGCAGTTTGGTGGTGTCCAGTTACGAGCAGTACTTC	CASSLVVSSYEQYF
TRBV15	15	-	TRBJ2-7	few	TGTGCCACCAGCAGAGATTTAGGGTCCTCCTACGAGCAGTACTTC	CATSRDLGSSYEQYF
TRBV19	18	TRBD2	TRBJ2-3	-	TGTGCCAGTAGTCCGGGGACTAGCGGGAGGCGTTACACAGATACGCAGTATTTT	CASSPGTSGRRYTDTQYF
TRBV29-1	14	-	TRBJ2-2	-	TGCAGCGTCAGGACAGACGTCAACACCGGGGAGCTGTTTTTT	CSVRTDVNTGELFF
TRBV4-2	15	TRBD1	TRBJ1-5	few	TGTGCCAGCAGCCAAGATATGACAGGGAATCGGCCCCAGCATTTT	CASSQDMTGNRPQHF
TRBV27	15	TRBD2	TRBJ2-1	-	TGTGCCAGCAGTTCGGGGACTAGCGGGCACAATGAGCAGTTCTTC	CASSSGTSGHNEQFF
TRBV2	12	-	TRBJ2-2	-	TGTGCCATCAAAGGGGATCCCGGGGAGCTGTTTTTT	CAIKGDPGELFF
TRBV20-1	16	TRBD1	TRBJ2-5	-	TGCAGTGCCCTTCCCCCGGGACAGGGGGCGCGAGAGACCCAGTACTTC	CSALPPGQGARETQYF
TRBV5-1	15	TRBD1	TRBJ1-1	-	TGCGCCAGCAGCCCCACAGGGGCGGTAAACACTGAAGCTTTCTTT	CASSPTGAVNTEAFF